Each of the 22 T cell receptor beta chains below was sequenced from the same sample in a study of cytomegalovirus exposure and HLA in healthy donors. Primers included in the PCR were 60 Vbeta and 13 Jbeta primers. Repertoires were generated with immunoSEQ multiplex PCR, while TCRdb's copy carries only in-frame clones and drops some. The data contain over 150,000 clones, around 83% of them singletons. Material: PBMCs. The source is a girl aged 2 to 10 in good health and CMV-seropositive.

This chain connects TRBV12-5 to TRBJ2-7; D is perhaps TRBD2 (6 bases). Germline V gene sequence: CDR1 LGHNT, CDR2 FRNRAP. The CDR3 is made up of 15 amino acids. The V gene lost 5 bases and the J gene lost 2 bases, with 16 bases spanning the gap. The CDR3 region has the DNA TGTGCTAGTGGTCCGAAATCCGGGGGACCCTACGAGCAGTACTTC. It specifies CASGPKSGGPYEQYF.

The chain joins TRBV6-4 to TRBJ2-3; 9 nucleotides align to TRBD2. CDR1 is MRHNA and CDR2 is SNTAGT in the germline V gene. The CDR3 has 15 amino acids. V shed 6 bases and J 2 bases; nucleotides not matched to a gene: 6. As DNA, the CDR3 is TGTGCCAGCAGCATCCCGGGACTAGCCACAGATACGCAGTATTTT. It yields the protein CASSIPGLATDTQYF.

The chain has TRBV4-1 and TRBJ1-6; perhaps TRBD1 as D (5 bases). V was trimmed by 4 bases and J by 0 bases, leaving 10 bases between them. Germline V gives CDR1 MGHRA, CDR2 YSYEKL. This CDR3 has 16 residues. CDR3 DNA: TGCGCCAGCAGCCCCGCGGGGGGCTCCTATAATTCACCCCTCCACTTT. Encoded protein: CASSPAGGSYNSPLHF.

The chain employs TRBV6-1 and TRBJ2-7, with TRBD1 matching 8 bases. CDR3 length equals 15 residues. The germline V gene has CDR1 MNHNS and CDR2 SASEGT. With 3 bases clipped from V and 2 bases from J, the junction kept 6 bases outside the gene matches. The CDR3 is CASSEVPGQAYEQYF. CDR3 in DNA: TGTGCCAGCAGTGAGGTCCCGGGACAGGCCTACGAGCAGTACTTC.

The chain uses TRBV28 and TRBJ1-4; the D gene is possibly TRBD1 (6 bases). Germline V gene lookup returns CDR1 MDHEN and CDR2 SYDVKM. Between the trimmed V and J ends, which lost 5 bases and 7 bases, there was a span of 14 bases. The CDR3 loop spans 14 amino acids. CDR3 in amino acids: CASSLGGRSEKLFF. The DNA for the CDR3 is TGTGCCAGCAGTCTAGGGGGAAGAAGTGAAAAACTGTTTTTT.

The chain couples TRBV30 to TRBJ1-3, with a possible D match to TRBD1 (5 bases). The length of the CDR3 is 16 residues. Per germline, CDR1 GTSNPN and CDR2 SVGIG (reference sequence). The V end was cut by 4 bases, the J end by 0 bases, with 16 bases between. This chain's CDR3 is CAWISYTGRSGNTIYF. In DNA, the CDR3 is TGTGCCTGGATCAGTTATACAGGCCGCTCTGGAAACACCATATATTTT.

CDR3 in amino acids: CASSMGQGTRSEKLFF. The CDR3 coding sequence is TGTGCCAGTAGTATGGGACAGGGGACCCGAAGTGAAAAACTGTTTTTT. The chain employs TRBV19 and TRBJ1-4, with 10 bases matching TRBD1. Germline V CDR1 and CDR2: LNHDA, SQIVND (reference sequence). Unmatched junction bases numbered 8, after V lost 3 bases and J lost 7 bases. This CDR3 is 16 amino acids long.

The genes are TRBV5-1 and TRBJ2-7; TRBD1 aligns across 9 bases. The germline CDR1 and CDR2 sequences are SGHRS and YFSETQ. The CDR3 extends over 17 amino acids. V dropped 8 bases and J dropped 5; count of bases not matched to a gene: 20. CDR3 region: CASSPFRGQGMMDEQYF. CDR3 coding DNA: TGCGCCAGTAGCCCTTTCCGGGGACAGGGCATGATGGACGAGCAGTACTTC.

CDR3 nucleotides: TGCGCCAGCAGCCAAGTATATACAGGGCTGAACTCCTACGAGCAGTACTTC. Translation: CASSQVYTGLNSYEQYF. The chain employs TRBV4-1 and TRBJ2-7; possibly TRBD1 for D (6 bases). This CDR3 has 17 amino acids. Trimming pared 1 base from V and 0 bases from J, leaving 16 bases between. CDR1 is MGHRA, CDR2 YSYEKL, per germline.

In its sample, this clone was seen a few times. The chain uses TRBV28 and TRBJ2-5, with TRBD2 matching over 7 bases. This CDR3 is built from 14 residues. V lost 5 bases to trimming and J lost 4 bases; unmatched junction nucleotides: 7. Per the germline V gene, CDR1 is MDHEN and CDR2 is SYDVKM. The CDR3 region is CASSTGRTGETQYF. The CDR3 nucleotides read TGTGCCAGCAGTACCGGGAGGACGGGAGAGACCCAGTACTTC.

The chain combines TRBV6-5 with TRBJ1-1; D call uncertain. There are 14 residues in the CDR3. Per the germline V gene, CDR1 is MNHEY and CDR2 is SVGAGI. V was clipped by 2 bases and J by 5 bases, with 12 bases between them. As DNA, the CDR3 is TGTGCCAGCAGTTACAAGAGGGCCGAAACTGAAGCTTTCTTT. It is translated as CASSYKRAETEAFF.

CDR3 sequence reads: CASSYSQETQYF. The CDR3 DNA reads TGCGCCAGCAGCTACTCCCAAGAGACCCAGTACTTC. The genes are TRBV5-1 and TRBJ2-5; no clear D. The V end lost 3 bases, the J end lost 1 base, and 4 bases lay between the germline ends. From germline, CDR1 is SGHRS and CDR2 YFSETQ. This CDR3 has 12 residues.

This clone was recorded a few times. The rearrangement links TRBV18 to TRBJ2-5, with 7 positions matching TRBD1. The V gene end was trimmed by 7 bases and the J gene end by 2 bases; junction bases not matched to a gene: 4. Looked up from germline, CDR1 is KGHSH and CDR2 is LQKENI. There are 13 residues in the CDR3. The CDR3, as DNA: TGTGCCAGCTGCCCGGACAGGCAAGAGACCCAGTACTTC. Amino acids: CASCPDRQETQYF.

This chain uses TRBV5-1 with TRBJ2-3; D might be TRBD2 (5 bases). The CDR3 runs 15 residues. Trimming took off 1 base at V and 2 bases at J, with 11 bases between the two ends. The germline gives CDR1 SGHRS, CDR2 YFSETQ. The CDR3 here is CASSLTRVSTDTQYF. CDR3 DNA: TGCGCCAGCAGCTTGACGAGGGTTTCCACAGATACGCAGTATTTT.

The rearrangement uses TRBV10-1 and TRBJ2-1, with TRBD1 matching over 8 bases. This CDR3 has 16 amino acids. V lost 7 bases and J lost 9; bases outside the gene matches: 17. Germline loops: CDR1 WNHNN, CDR2 SYGVQD (reference sequence). CDR3 protein: CASICLGDRGVGEQFF. DNA of the CDR3: TGCGCCAGCATTTGTCTAGGCGACAGGGGTGTAGGTGAGCAGTTCTTC.

The count of this clone is one. V is TRBV5-1 and J is TRBJ1-4; 10 bases are a match to TRBD1. The ends lost 5 bases at V and 8 bases at J; junction bases unmatched: 6. Germline V lookup: CDR1 SGHRS, CDR2 YFSETQ. The CDR3 has 14 amino acids. CDR3 DNA: TGCGCCAGCAGGCTGACAGGGGGCGTAGAAAAACTGTTTTTT. Translated, it gives CASRLTGGVEKLFF. Using reference TRBV5-1 and TRBJ1-4 for the parts outside the CDR3, the full variable domain is KAGVTQTPRYLIKTRGQQVTLSCSPISGHRSVSWYQQTPGQGLQFLFEYFSETQRNKGNFPGRFSGRQFSNSRSEMNVSTLELGDSALYLCASRLTGGVEKLFFGSGTQLSVL.

This chain joins TRBV6-5 and TRBJ1-2, with unresolved D. CDR3 length: 13 residues. The germline V and J ends were trimmed by 2 bases and 8 bases, with 12 bases remaining between them. Germline assignment: CDR1 MNHEY and CDR2 SVGAGI. CDR3 nucleotides: TGTGCCAGCAGTTACGGGCCGATTCAAGGCTACACCTTC. It specifies CASSYGPIQGYTF.

The chain links TRBV7-9 to TRBJ2-5; no firm D call. Germline CDR1 reads SEHNR; CDR2 reads FQNEAQ (reference sequence). V shed 0 bases and J shed 0 bases, with 5 bases lying between them. The CDR3 is made up of 14 amino acids. CDR3 in DNA: TGTGCCAGCAGCTTAGCGAGGTACCAAGAGACCCAGTACTTC. Protein product: CASSLARYQETQYF.

This clone has a single count. The chain combines TRBV28 with TRBJ2-3; TRBD2 matches at 8 bases. Trimming cost V 2 bases and J 6 bases; bases outside gene matches: 4. The CDR3 has 14 residues. Germline CDR1 reads MDHEN; CDR2 reads SYDVKM. CDR3: CASSLGSSGDTQYF. CDR3 nucleotides: TGTGCCAGCAGTTTAGGTTCTAGCGGGGATACGCAGTATTTT.

The rearrangement uses TRBV28 and TRBJ1-5; D not resolved. CDR1 and CDR2 from the germline V gene are MDHEN and SYDVKM. The ends were cut back, 3 bases at V and 7 bases at J, with 4 bases in the middle. The CDR3 is made up of 11 amino acids. This CDR3 reads CASSFPQPQHF. The CDR3 nucleotides are TGTGCCAGCAGTTTCCCGCAGCCCCAGCATTTT.

The chain carries TRBV6-6 and TRBJ2-7, with D tentatively TRBD2 (6 bases). Germline loops: CDR1 MNHNY, CDR2 SVGAGI (reference sequence). CDR3 size: 15 residues. Trimming pared 7 bases from V and 2 bases from J, leaving 18 bases between. The CDR3 here is CASNLRGDAAYEQYF. The CDR3 DNA follows: TGTGCCAGCAACCTACGCGGGGACGCGGCCTACGAGCAGTACTTC.

The chain employs TRBV9 and TRBJ1-1, with 8 bases that match TRBD1. The CDR3 has 15 residues. Germline-derived CDR1 and CDR2 are SGDLS and YYNGEE. J gave up 3 bases and V 2 bases, and 6 bases lay outside the gene matches. In DNA, the CDR3 is TGTGCCAGCAGCGTGGCCAGGGGGCAGGACACTGAAGCTTTCTTT. As protein: CASSVARGQDTEAFF.